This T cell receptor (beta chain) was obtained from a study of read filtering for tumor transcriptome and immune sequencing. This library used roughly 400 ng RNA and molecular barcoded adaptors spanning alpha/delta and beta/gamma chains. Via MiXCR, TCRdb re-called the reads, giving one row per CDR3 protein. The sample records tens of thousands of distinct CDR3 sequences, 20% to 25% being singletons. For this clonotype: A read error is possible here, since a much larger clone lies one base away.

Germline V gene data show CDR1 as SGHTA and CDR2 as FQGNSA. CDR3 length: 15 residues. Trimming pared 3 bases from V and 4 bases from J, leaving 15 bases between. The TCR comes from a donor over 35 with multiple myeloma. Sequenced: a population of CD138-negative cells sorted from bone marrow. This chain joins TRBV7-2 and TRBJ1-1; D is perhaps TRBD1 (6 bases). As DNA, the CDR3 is TGTGCCAGCAGCTTCATGGGGGGCGTTAGCACTGAAGCTTTCTTT. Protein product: CASSFMGGVSTEAFF.